Given below is one T cell receptor (beta chain) in context. Its antigen is not identified. The sample is drawn from a study of blood T cells in healthy people across ages. Overall study results and limits: Per million T cells, TCR beta diversity dropped about linearly as age rose. Unsorted PBMC input precluded a conclusive naive versus antigen-experienced comparison.

The draw of peripheral blood yielded around 10 milliliters from each donor. RNA extraction gave at least 6 micrograms of total RNA per sample. Looked up from germline, CDR1 is SGDLS and CDR2 is YYNGEE. The CDR3 is 14 amino acids. The V and J ends lost 4 bases and 5 bases, in that order; junction bases with no gene match: 7. PCR was performed a second time for about 6 to 12 cycles using a sample-barcoded 5' primer and a J-beta primer mix. TCRdb called the 5' RACE reads again in MiXCR, with one record for every CDR3 protein. The sample lists 1.5 million to 1.8 million distinct CDR3 sequences; about 45% were seen once.

Sequenced material: blood. The receptor was isolated from a young woman in good health. The V call is TRBV9, the J call TRBJ1-2, with 8 bases fitting TRBD1. CDR3 region: CASSIGTGEYGYTF. The CDR3 nucleotides are TGTGCCAGCAGCATCGGGACAGGAGAGTATGGCTACACCTTC.